This T cell receptor beta chain was captured by sequencing in a study of PD-1 blockade in classical Hodgkin lymphoma. At the level of the study: A 3 mg/kg intravenous dose of nivolumab was received by patients every 2 weeks. General study points: It was reported that newly diagnosed patients had less baseline TCR diversity than healthy donors.

The CDR3 totals 15 residues. After removal of 10 bases from V and 0 bases from J, the junction contained 10 bases not matched to a gene. Germline V gene sequence: CDR1 MNHNS, CDR2 SASEGT. The patients all showed relapse after autologous stem cell transplantation, while their brentuximab vedotin exposure varied. Comments on this clone: Its antigen is currently unknown.

Here immunoSEQ multiplex PCR was the method, and the copy in TCRdb shows in-frame clones only, minus some. The data contain some 90,000 clones, about 93% of them seen just once; the ten biggest clones take up about 2.7%. Material: peripheral blood mononuclear cells (PBMCs), obtained before the second cycle of nivolumab. V is TRBV6-1 and J is TRBJ2-5; TRBD1 matches 8 bases. This TCR came from a human donor with classical Hodgkin lymphoma. DNA for the CDR3: TGTGCCACCAGCCGGACAGGGCAGTACCAAGAGACCCAGTACTTC. The encoded protein is CATSRTGQYQETQYF.